The source of this T cell receptor (beta chain) is a study of human T cells and chemical hapten exposure. Study overall: Readings were taken at 6 days from patch tests that had applied 0.01% DPC to the upper back.

Time point here: patch test 2, 6 weeks after DPC sensitization. Documented treatment: therapeutic diphenylcyclopropenone sensitization with weekly scalp DPC. Germline V lookup: CDR1 LGHDT, CDR2 YNNKEL (reference sequence). The CDR3 spans 19 residues. V shed 5 bases, J shed 0 bases, and the junction held 16 bases outside the gene matches. Per the authors' pipeline: Samples had a median of around 96,000 TCRs, ranging about 20,000 to 750,000. TCRdb redid the calling of the RACE reads with MiXCR, one entry per CDR3 protein. These V and J calls derive from TCRdb rather than the authors' analysis. The data contain 65,000 to 95,000 distinct CDR3 sequences, about 6.3% of them seen just once; the ten biggest clones take up 1.3%. Many counts were recorded for this clonotype.

The input for sequencing was whole blood, taken in connection with sensitization to the hapten diphenylcyclopropenone (DPC). This chain links TRBV3-1 with TRBJ1-3; the match to TRBD1 covers 7 bases. The origin of this receptor is a woman in her thirties with alopecia areata. Some clones in this sample may be carry-over from other donors' samples. CDR3 coding DNA: TGTGCCAGCAGCGGTCCGGGACAGTCTACTTTGAGCTCTGGAAACACCATATATTTT. Protein product: CASSGPGQSTLSSGNTIYF.